Included here is one TCR beta chain sequence, with context. The data derive from a study of blood T cell repertoires in COVID-19. Trimming shortened V by 6 bases and J by 4 bases, and 10 bases separated the two germline ends. The germline V gene encodes CDR1 MNHEY and CDR2 SVGAGI. The CDR3 runs 13 residues. Data came from immunoSEQ multiplex PCR; TCRdb stores just in-frame clones and leaves some out. The sample carries about 76,000 clones, around 90% recorded once. V is TRBV6-5 and J is TRBJ1-5, with D maybe TRBD1 (5 bases). This TCR derives from a woman aged 50 to 60 in a cohort sampled during active COVID-19. The sequenced sample consisted of peripheral blood. Written as DNA, the CDR3 is TGTGCCAGCAGAACAGGCTCAAATCAGCCCCAGCATTTT. Amino acid sequence: CASRTGSNQPQHF.